Listed below are T cell receptor beta chains from one sample, sequenced in a study of cytomegalovirus exposure and HLA in healthy donors. Clones were read by immunoSEQ multiplex PCR, and TCRdb kept only the in-frame ones, dropping some. The repertoire table contains under 250,000 clones. Sample: PBMCs. The source of these receptors is a girl aged 2 to 10 in good health and CMV-seropositive. Both conserved end residues are part of each CDR3. D genes are given only for firm matches.

cdr3_aa cdr3_nt d_call j_call v_call
CASSLRQGTITEAFF TGCGCCAGCAGCTTGAGGCAGGGGACAATCACTGAAGCTTTCTTT NA TRBJ1-1 TRBV5-1
CASSLEQLTGATEAFF TGCGCCAGCAGCTTGGAGCAATTGACAGGGGCCACTGAAGCTTTCTTT TRBD1 TRBJ1-1 TRBV5-1
CASRTQGNDVNQPQHF TGTGCCAGTAGGACTCAGGGGAACGATGTCAATCAGCCCCAGCATTTT NA TRBJ1-5 TRBV19
CASSMGQTYNEQFF TGTGCCAGCAGCATGGGACAAACCTACAATGAGCAGTTCTTC NA TRBJ2-1 TRBV5-4
CASSPGPRAETQYF TGTGCCAGCTCACCGGGGCCAAGGGCAGAGACCCAGTACTTC NA TRBJ2-5 TRBV18
CASSLLVNRLMNTEAFF TGTGCCAGCAGCTTATTAGTGAATCGACTCATGAACACTGAAGCTTTCTTT NA TRBJ1-1 TRBV7-8
CASSPPVPQPQHF TGTGCCAGCAGTCCCCCGGTCCCCCAGCCCCAGCATTTT NA TRBJ1-5 TRBV28
CASSSLGEQYF TGTGCCAGCAGTTCCCTAGGCGAGCAGTACTTC NA TRBJ2-7 TRBV28
CASSQDPAGPYGYTF TGTGCCAGCAGCCAAGACCCGGCGGGTCCCTATGGCTACACCTTC NA TRBJ1-2 TRBV14
CASSLGGRELFF TGCGCCAGCAGCTTGGGCGGGAGGGAGCTGTTTTTT NA TRBJ2-2 TRBV5-1
CASSQDPGQPTDTQYF TGCGCCAGCAGCCAAGATCCGGGACAGCCCACAGATACGCAGTATTTT TRBD1 TRBJ2-3 TRBV4-1
CASSISARGASDSPLHF TGCGCCAGCAGCATATCGGCCAGGGGAGCCTCGGATTCACCCCTCCACTTT NA TRBJ1-6 TRBV5-1
CASTSKGGQTNYGYTF TGTGCCAGCACCTCAAAGGGGGGACAGACTAACTATGGCTACACCTTC TRBD1 TRBJ1-2 TRBV27
CASSNGETQYF TGTGCCAGCAGCAACGGAGAGACCCAGTACTTC NA TRBJ2-5 TRBV5-6
CASSPNTDTQYF TGTGCCAGCTCACCCAACACAGATACGCAGTATTTT NA TRBJ2-3 TRBV18
CASRTATNTEAFF TGTGCCAGTCGGACAGCTACGAACACTGAAGCTTTCTTT NA TRBJ1-1 TRBV6-5
CASSLGGGTEAFF TGCGCCAGCAGCTTGGGGGGGGGAACTGAAGCTTTCTTT NA TRBJ1-1 TRBV5-1
CASSLGPTSGRMGEQFF TGCGCCAGCAGCTTGGGGCCCACTAGCGGGAGGATGGGTGAGCAGTTCTTC TRBD2 TRBJ2-1 TRBV5-1
CASSPIGPLPQGGYTQYF TGTGCCAGCTCACCAATAGGGCCCTTGCCCCAGGGGGGATATACGCAGTATTTT NA TRBJ2-3 TRBV18
CASGRTSANNEQFF TGTGCCAGTGGGAGGACTAGCGCCAACAATGAGCAGTTCTTC TRBD2 TRBJ2-1 TRBV19
CASSSSGSFYEQYF TGTGCCAGCAGCTCCTCAGGATCCTTCTACGAGCAGTACTTC NA TRBJ2-7 TRBV9
CASSHGTGDYGYTF TGCGCCAGCAGCCATGGGACAGGGGACTATGGCTACACCTTC TRBD1 TRBJ1-2 TRBV5-1
CASKGGRDEQFF TGTGCCAGCAAGGGCGGGAGGGATGAGCAGTTCTTC TRBD2 TRBJ2-1 TRBV2
CASSHRGLGNTEAFF TGTGCCAGCAGCCACAGGGGGCTCGGGAACACTGAAGCTTTCTTT TRBD1 TRBJ1-1 TRBV14
CASSLAGGPRNTQYF TGTGCCAGCAGCTTAGCGGGAGGGCCAAGGAATACGCAGTATTTT TRBD2 TRBJ2-3 TRBV11-2
CASSAYSGPPTDTQYF TGTGCCAGCAGCGCTTATAGCGGGCCCCCTACAGATACGCAGTATTTT TRBD2 TRBJ2-3 TRBV9
CASRDGQGAYNEQFF TGTGCCAGCAGAGACGGACAGGGGGCATACAATGAGCAGTTCTTC TRBD1 TRBJ2-1 TRBV2
CASTTGTTFGEQYF TGTGCCAGTACAACCGGGACAACGTTTGGCGAGCAGTACTTC NA TRBJ2-7 TRBV19
CAWSVNGPVERELVEQYF TGTGCCTGGAGTGTAAACGGCCCCGTGGAGCGGGAGTTGGTCGAGCAGTACTTC TRBD2 TRBJ2-7 TRBV30
CASSPGQGRPNTGELFF TGCGCCAGCAGCCCAGGACAGGGACGGCCAAACACCGGGGAGCTGTTTTTT TRBD1 TRBJ2-2 TRBV5-1
CASRLTGGQETQYF TGTGCAAGTCGCTTGACAGGGGGCCAAGAGACCCAGTACTTC NA TRBJ2-5 TRBV12-2
CASSLTLGAGSYEQYF TGTGCCAGCAGTTTAACCCTCGGAGCGGGGTCCTACGAGCAGTACTTC TRBD2 TRBJ2-7 TRBV6-5
CASSLSSGFRDTGELFF TGTGCCAGCAGTTTATCGTCAGGGTTTAGGGACACCGGGGAGCTGTTTTTT NA TRBJ2-2 TRBV28
CASSVDRGNGYTF TGCGCCAGCAGCGTGGACAGGGGAAATGGCTACACCTTC TRBD1 TRBJ1-2 TRBV5-1
CASSPQRETEAFF TGTGCCAGCAGCCCTCAACGGGAAACTGAAGCTTTCTTT NA TRBJ1-1 TRBV7-2
CASSRTSGTLEQYF TGTGCCAGCAGCCGGACTAGCGGGACTCTCGAGCAGTACTTC TRBD2 TRBJ2-7 TRBV7-2
CASRLAGGPRSYNEQFF TGTGCCAGCAGACTAGCGGGAGGCCCCCGCTCCTACAATGAGCAGTTCTTC TRBD2 TRBJ2-1 TRBV13
CASSGTGSNEKLFF TGTGCCAGCAGTGGGACAGGGTCTAATGAAAAACTGTTTTTT TRBD1 TRBJ1-4 TRBV28
CASSPSYATGGFYEQYF TGTGCCAGCAGCCCTTCTTACGCGACAGGGGGCTTCTACGAGCAGTACTTC TRBD1 TRBJ2-7 TRBV5-6
CSVVPPGQGAEKTQYF TGCAGCGTTGTTCCACCGGGACAGGGGGCTGAAAAGACCCAGTACTTC TRBD1 TRBJ2-5 TRBV29-1
CASRPAGASYEQYF TGCGCCAGCAGACCCGCGGGGGCGTCGTACGAGCAGTACTTC NA TRBJ2-7 TRBV4-1
CASSRLGGGTDTQYF TGTGCCAGCAGTCGACTAGGAGGGGGCACAGATACGCAGTATTTT NA TRBJ2-3 TRBV7-3
CASRGRGRETQYF TGTGCCAGCAGAGGGAGGGGCCGAGAGACCCAGTACTTC TRBD2 TRBJ2-5 TRBV2
CASSSQGARTEAFF TGTGCCAGCAGCTCACAGGGGGCAAGGACTGAAGCTTTCTTT TRBD1 TRBJ1-1 TRBV6-5
CAILGQGAHEKLFF TGTGCCATCTTGGGGCAGGGTGCACATGAAAAACTGTTTTTT NA TRBJ1-4 TRBV28
CASSYTGGIEAFF TGCGCCAGCAGCTATACAGGGGGCATTGAAGCTTTCTTT TRBD1 TRBJ1-1 TRBV5-1
CASSFGAGDGEQYF TGTGCCAGCAGCTTTGGAGCGGGAGATGGCGAGCAGTACTTC TRBD2 TRBJ2-7 TRBV5-6
CASSLRTSEQFF TGTGCCAGCAGCTTACGGACTAGCGAGCAGTTCTTC TRBD2 TRBJ2-1 TRBV11-2
CASSPWLAGDNEQFF TGTGCCAGCAGCCCGTGGCTAGCGGGCGACAATGAGCAGTTCTTC TRBD2 TRBJ2-1 TRBV7-2
CASSTLAGGANEQFF TGTGCCAGTAGCACTCTAGCGGGAGGGGCCAATGAGCAGTTCTTC TRBD2 TRBJ2-1 TRBV19
CASSLGSRPRTPGIGWTEAFF TGCGCCAGCAGCTTGGGGAGCCGACCACGGACACCCGGAATTGGGTGGACTGAAGCTTTCTTT NA TRBJ1-1 TRBV5-1
CASSTGLAGIAWQFF TGTGCCAGTTCTACGGGACTAGCGGGGATTGCATGGCAGTTCTTC TRBD2 TRBJ2-1 TRBV2
CASSFGTGTTYGYTF TGTGCCAGCAGCTTCGGAACCGGGACAACATATGGCTACACCTTC NA TRBJ1-2 TRBV11-2
CASMLAGTSEYYSYEQYF TGTGCCAGCATGTTGGCAGGGACTAGCGAGTATTACTCCTACGAGCAGTACTTC TRBD2 TRBJ2-7 TRBV27
CASSVVLGHEQFF TGTGCCAGCAGCGTAGTGCTGGGCCATGAGCAGTTCTTC NA TRBJ2-1 TRBV9